The rows below give T cell receptor beta chains drawn from one sample of a study of T cells in tuberculosis. The repertoire was sequenced with immunoSEQ multiplex PCR; TCRdb's copy has only in-frame clones and lacks some. Among some 5,000 clones listed, less than 98% were seen once. The sample here was PBMCs, taken at tuberculosis diagnosis. The receptors shown here come from an adult with tuberculosis. The CDR3 runs from the conserved cysteine through the conserved F or W. D genes are given only for firm matches. The listing skips clone size in some rows; elsewhere it reads once, few, many or a size class.

V gene: TRBV6-1; J gene: TRBJ2-1; clone size: .; D gene: TRBD2; CDR3 protein: CASSPAGTNNEQFF; CDR3 DNA: TGTGCCAGCAGTCCAGCGGGGACTAACAATGAGCAGTTCTTC
V gene: TRBV4-1; J gene: TRBJ2-7; clone size: .; D gene: TRBD2; CDR3 protein: CASSRTLAGDSYEQYF; CDR3 DNA: TGCGCCAGCAGCCGTACGCTAGCGGGAGACTCTTACGAGCAGTACTTC
V gene: TRBV6-6; J gene: TRBJ2-7; clone size: .; D gene: .; CDR3 protein: CASSRGGGPYEQYF; CDR3 DNA: TGTGCCAGCAGCCGGGGAGGGGGGCCCTACGAGCAGTACTTC
V gene: TRBV5-1; J gene: TRBJ1-1; clone size: .; D gene: TRBD1; CDR3 protein: CASSQYWDRGIGTEAFF; CDR3 DNA: TGCGCCAGCAGCCAATATTGGGACAGGGGGATTGGCACTGAAGCTTTCTTT
V gene: TRBV27; J gene: TRBJ2-1; clone size: .; D gene: TRBD2; CDR3 protein: CASSLPRLAGGRYEQFF; CDR3 DNA: TGTGCCAGCAGTTTACCCCGACTAGCGGGGGGGCGATATGAGCAGTTCTTC
V gene: TRBV5-1; J gene: TRBJ2-5; clone size: once; D gene: .; CDR3 protein: CASSLDGGGEETQYF; CDR3 DNA: TGCGCCAGCAGCTTGGATGGCGGGGGCGAAGAGACCCAGTACTTC
V gene: TRBV7-2; J gene: TRBJ2-3; clone size: .; D gene: TRBD2; CDR3 protein: CASTPMGLAGRGQQYF; CDR3 DNA: TGTGCCAGCACCCCAATGGGGCTAGCGGGAAGGGGCCAACAGTATTTT
V gene: TRBV6-6; J gene: TRBJ1-2; clone size: .; D gene: .; CDR3 protein: CASSYSRRENYGYTF; CDR3 DNA: TGTGCCAGCAGTTACTCTCGTAGGGAGAACTATGGCTACACCTTC
V gene: TRBV9; J gene: TRBJ2-5; clone size: .; D gene: .; CDR3 protein: CASSVAPTSEETQYF; CDR3 DNA: TGTGCCAGCAGCGTAGCCCCTACTAGTGAAGAGACCCAGTACTTC
V gene: TRBV19; J gene: TRBJ1-5; clone size: .; D gene: .; CDR3 protein: CASSPSYNQPQHF; CDR3 DNA: TGTGCCAGTAGTCCTAGCTACAATCAGCCCCAGCATTTT
V gene: TRBV20-1; J gene: TRBJ2-3; clone size: .; D gene: .; CDR3 protein: CSAMKSSSQYF; CDR3 DNA: TGCAGTGCTATGAAATCTAGCTCGCAGTATTTT
V gene: TRBV9; J gene: TRBJ2-3; clone size: .; D gene: TRBD1; CDR3 protein: CASSVKDRGLDTQYF; CDR3 DNA: TGTGCCAGCAGCGTAAAGGACAGGGGGTTGGATACGCAGTATTTT
V gene: TRBV29-1; J gene: TRBJ2-5; clone size: once; D gene: .; CDR3 protein: CSGAAGQETQYF; CDR3 DNA: TGCAGCGGGGCCGCGGGGCAAGAGACCCAGTACTTC
V gene: TRBV5-1; J gene: TRBJ1-1; clone size: .; D gene: TRBD1; CDR3 protein: CASSPGQMNTEAFF; CDR3 DNA: TGCGCCAGCAGCCCGGGACAGATGAACACTGAAGCTTTCTTT
V gene: TRBV2; J gene: TRBJ2-5; clone size: .; D gene: .; CDR3 protein: CASSEGEAREWEQETQYF; CDR3 DNA: TGTGCCAGCAGTGAAGGCGAGGCACGGGAGTGGGAGCAAGAGACCCAGTACTTC
V gene: TRBV5-1; J gene: TRBJ1-5; clone size: .; D gene: .; CDR3 protein: CASSLDGHSNQPQHF; CDR3 DNA: TGCGCCAGCAGCTTGGACGGTCATAGCAATCAGCCCCAGCATTTT
V gene: TRBV21-1; J gene: TRBJ1-1; clone size: .; D gene: .; CDR3 protein: CASSLYTAMDRIEAFF; CDR3 DNA: TGTGCCAGCAGCCTCTATACGGCTATGGACAGGATAGAAGCTTTCTTT
V gene: TRBV1; J gene: TRBJ1-2; clone size: .; D gene: .; CDR3 protein: CTSCRRSYGYTF; CDR3 DNA: TGCACCAGCTGTCGGCGGAGTTATGGCTACACCTTC
V gene: TRBV27; J gene: TRBJ2-1; clone size: .; D gene: TRBD2; CDR3 protein: CASSFRTSGHNEQFF; CDR3 DNA: TGTGCCAGCAGTTTCCGGACTAGCGGGCACAATGAGCAGTTCTTC
V gene: TRBV27; J gene: TRBJ1-1; clone size: once; D gene: TRBD1; CDR3 protein: CASSLSGQGARAFF; CDR3 DNA: TGTGCCAGCAGTTTATCAGGGCAGGGGGCAAGGGCTTTCTTT
V gene: TRBV7-6; J gene: TRBJ2-7; clone size: .; D gene: TRBD1; CDR3 protein: CASSFRQGASEQYF; CDR3 DNA: TGTGCCAGCAGCTTTCGACAGGGGGCGAGCGAGCAGTACTTC
V gene: TRBV6-1; J gene: TRBJ1-2; clone size: .; D gene: .; CDR3 protein: CASSDARAVYGYTF; CDR3 DNA: TGTGCCAGCAGTGACGCCAGGGCCGTCTATGGCTACACCTTC
V gene: TRBV7-8; J gene: TRBJ2-1; clone size: .; D gene: .; CDR3 protein: CASSPGVSDEQFF; CDR3 DNA: TGTGCCAGCAGCCCCGGGGTTTCCGATGAGCAGTTCTTC
V gene: TRBV9; J gene: TRBJ1-1; clone size: .; D gene: .; CDR3 protein: CASSVALETEAFF; CDR3 DNA: TGTGCCAGCAGCGTAGCTTTGGAGACTGAAGCTTTCTTT
V gene: TRBV5-1; J gene: TRBJ2-7; clone size: .; D gene: TRBD1; CDR3 protein: CASSLMSGTASEQYF; CDR3 DNA: TGCGCCAGCAGCTTGATGTCTGGGACAGCTTCTGAGCAGTACTTC
V gene: TRBV6-6; J gene: TRBJ2-1; clone size: .; D gene: .; CDR3 protein: CASSYSRTGVANEQFF; CDR3 DNA: TGTGCCAGCAGTTACTCCAGAACGGGAGTCGCTAATGAGCAGTTCTTC
V gene: TRBV7-9; J gene: TRBJ1-5; clone size: .; D gene: TRBD1; CDR3 protein: CASSLVGQGPNQPQHF; CDR3 DNA: TGTGCCAGCAGCTTAGTAGGACAGGGGCCCAATCAGCCCCAGCATTTT
V gene: TRBV9; J gene: TRBJ2-7; clone size: .; D gene: .; CDR3 protein: CASSVGTLSYEQYF; CDR3 DNA: TGTGCCAGCAGCGTGGGCACTCTTTCCTACGAGCAGTACTTC
V gene: TRBV19; J gene: TRBJ2-1; clone size: .; D gene: TRBD1; CDR3 protein: CASSTGQGANEQFF; CDR3 DNA: TGTGCCAGTAGTACCGGACAGGGGGCTAATGAGCAGTTCTTC
V gene: TRBV5-1; J gene: TRBJ2-7; clone size: .; D gene: .; CDR3 protein: CASPTSSGSSYEQYF; CDR3 DNA: TGCGCCAGTCCGACTAGTAGCGGCAGCTCCTACGAGCAGTACTTC
V gene: TRBV10-3; J gene: TRBJ2-2; clone size: .; D gene: .; CDR3 protein: CAIRGRGNGELFF; CDR3 DNA: TGTGCCATCAGGGGAAGGGGTAACGGGGAGCTGTTTTTT
V gene: TRBV6-5; J gene: TRBJ2-2; clone size: once; D gene: .; CDR3 protein: CASSPRMRTGELFF; CDR3 DNA: TGTGCCAGCAGTCCCCGAATGAGAACCGGGGAGCTGTTTTTT
V gene: TRBV12-2; J gene: TRBJ2-7; clone size: .; D gene: .; CDR3 protein: CASRLATSGESYEQYF; CDR3 DNA: TGTGCAAGTCGCTTAGCGACTAGCGGGGAGTCCTACGAGCAGTACTTC
V gene: TRBV7-8; J gene: TRBJ2-1; clone size: .; D gene: TRBD1; CDR3 protein: CASSYGQGSNEQFF; CDR3 DNA: TGTGCCAGCAGCTACGGACAGGGCAGCAATGAGCAGTTCTTC
V gene: TRBV4-1; J gene: TRBJ2-1; clone size: .; D gene: TRBD2; CDR3 protein: CASSQAGTSNEQFF; CDR3 DNA: TGCGCCAGCAGCCAAGCCGGGACTAGCAATGAGCAGTTCTTC
V gene: TRBV27; J gene: TRBJ1-1; clone size: .; D gene: TRBD1; CDR3 protein: CASTGTGAGNTEAFF; CDR3 DNA: TGTGCCAGCACAGGGACAGGGGCGGGGAACACTGAAGCTTTCTTT
V gene: TRBV11-2; J gene: TRBJ2-5; clone size: .; D gene: .; CDR3 protein: CASSLTRETQYF; CDR3 DNA: TGTGCCAGCAGCTTAACCAGAGAGACCCAGTACTTC
V gene: TRBV11-2; J gene: TRBJ2-1; clone size: .; D gene: TRBD2; CDR3 protein: CASSLAASSGTLRNNEQFF; CDR3 DNA: TGTGCCAGCAGCTTAGCGGCGTCTAGCGGGACTCTAAGGAACAATGAGCAGTTCTTC
V gene: TRBV18; J gene: TRBJ2-7; clone size: .; D gene: .; CDR3 protein: CASSSSEAVSYEQYF; CDR3 DNA: TGTGCCAGCTCATCTAGCGAGGCGGTCTCCTACGAGCAGTACTTC
V gene: TRBV6-5; J gene: TRBJ2-7; clone size: .; D gene: .; CDR3 protein: CASSYSRSSGYEQYF; CDR3 DNA: TGTGCCAGCAGTTACTCTAGGAGTAGCGGCTACGAGCAGTACTTC
V gene: TRBV10-3; J gene: TRBJ2-2; clone size: .; D gene: TRBD1; CDR3 protein: CAMGDTGTGSRTGELFF; CDR3 DNA: TGTGCCATGGGGGATACCGGGACAGGGAGTCGGACCGGGGAGCTGTTTTTT
V gene: TRBV6-5; J gene: TRBJ2-1; clone size: .; D gene: .; CDR3 protein: CASSYRGSYNEQFF; CDR3 DNA: TGTGCCAGCAGTTACCGGGGCTCCTACAATGAGCAGTTCTTC
V gene: TRBV29-1; J gene: TRBJ1-5; clone size: .; D gene: .; CDR3 protein: CSVLEGVGENQPQHF; CDR3 DNA: TGCAGCGTTCTTGAGGGGGTAGGAGAGAATCAGCCCCAGCATTTT
V gene: TRBV7-2; J gene: TRBJ1-1; clone size: .; D gene: .; CDR3 protein: CASSLAVGGADGAFF; CDR3 DNA: TGTGCCAGCAGCTTAGCGGTCGGAGGGGCGGATGGTGCTTTCTTT
V gene: TRBV7-2; J gene: TRBJ2-1; clone size: .; D gene: .; CDR3 protein: CASSFSFPQFF; CDR3 DNA: TGTGCCAGCAGCTTTAGCTTCCCGCAGTTCTTC
V gene: TRBV2; J gene: TRBJ1-1; clone size: .; D gene: .; CDR3 protein: CASSVADIAWAEAFF; CDR3 DNA: TGTGCCAGCAGTGTTGCGGACATTGCGTGGGCTGAAGCTTTCTTT
V gene: TRBV25-1; J gene: TRBJ2-3; clone size: .; D gene: .; CDR3 protein: CASSDLEGGDRSDTQYF; CDR3 DNA: TGTGCCAGCAGTGACCTGGAAGGGGGGGACAGGTCAGATACGCAGTATTTT
V gene: TRBV29-1; J gene: TRBJ2-7; clone size: .; D gene: TRBD1; CDR3 protein: CSAEGTGESYEQYF; CDR3 DNA: TGCAGCGCAGAAGGGACAGGGGAGTCCTACGAGCAGTACTTC
V gene: TRBV5-6; J gene: TRBJ2-3; clone size: .; D gene: TRBD2; CDR3 protein: CASCSGGGASTDTQYF; CDR3 DNA: TGTGCCAGCTGCTCTGGCGGGGGGGCTTCAACAGATACGCAGTATTTT
V gene: TRBV2; J gene: TRBJ2-7; clone size: .; D gene: .; CDR3 protein: CASSGTQGGNEQYF; CDR3 DNA: TGTGCCAGCAGTGGAACCCAGGGGGGCAACGAGCAGTACTTC
V gene: TRBV7-6; J gene: TRBJ2-1; clone size: .; D gene: TRBD1; CDR3 protein: CASSPGQGGSYNEQFF; CDR3 DNA: TGTGCCAGCAGCCCCGGACAGGGCGGCTCCTACAATGAGCAGTTCTTC
V gene: TRBV5-1; J gene: TRBJ2-3; clone size: .; D gene: TRBD2; CDR3 protein: CASGLAGRTDTQYF; CDR3 DNA: TGCGCCAGCGGACTAGCGGGGAGGACAGATACGCAGTATTTT
V gene: TRBV4-1; J gene: TRBJ2-2; clone size: .; D gene: .; CDR3 protein: CASSLFNRVGGGELFF; CDR3 DNA: TGCGCCAGCAGCCTCTTTAACAGGGTTGGGGGCGGGGAGCTGTTTTTT
V gene: TRBV6-5; J gene: TRBJ1-4; clone size: .; D gene: TRBD1; CDR3 protein: CASRKQGANEKLFF; CDR3 DNA: TGTGCCAGCAGAAAACAGGGGGCGAATGAAAAACTGTTTTTT
V gene: TRBV27; J gene: TRBJ1-1; clone size: once; D gene: .; CDR3 protein: CASSSWRDTEAFF; CDR3 DNA: TGTGCCAGCAGCTCATGGAGGGATACTGAAGCTTTCTTT
V gene: TRBV4-1; J gene: TRBJ1-2; clone size: few; D gene: .; CDR3 protein: CASSQVMGDTKGYTF; CDR3 DNA: TGCGCCAGCAGCCAAGTAATGGGAGACACAAAGGGCTACACCTTC
V gene: TRBV29-1; J gene: TRBJ1-2; clone size: .; D gene: TRBD1; CDR3 protein: CSVGDRGIYGYTF; CDR3 DNA: TGCAGCGTTGGGGACAGGGGAATCTATGGCTACACCTTC
V gene: TRBV6-5; J gene: TRBJ2-3; clone size: .; D gene: .; CDR3 protein: CASSRADTQYF; CDR3 DNA: TGTGCCAGCAGTCGGGCAGATACGCAGTATTTT
V gene: TRBV5-1; J gene: TRBJ2-5; clone size: once; D gene: TRBD2; CDR3 protein: CANSLWTSGVQETQYF; CDR3 DNA: TGCGCCAACAGCTTGTGGACTAGCGGGGTCCAAGAGACCCAGTACTTC
V gene: TRBV9; J gene: TRBJ2-1; clone size: .; D gene: .; CDR3 protein: CASSVGHYNEQFF; CDR3 DNA: TGTGCCAGCAGCGTCGGACACTACAATGAGCAGTTCTTC